A single sample gave rise to the 21 T cell receptor beta chains below, sequenced in a study of blood T cells in healthy people across ages. Together with a sample-barcoded 5' primer, a J-beta primer mix was included in a second PCR lasting about 6 to 11 cycles. MiXCR was run by TCRdb on the 5' RACE reads, yielding one entry per CDR3 protein. Among hundreds of thousands of distinct CDR3 sequences listed, around 45% were seen once. Input material: blood. All receptors come from a woman aged 55-70 years in good health.

The chain carries TRBV27 and TRBJ2-4, with a possible D match to TRBD1 (6 bases). V shed 4 bases and J shed 14 bases, with 21 bases lying between them. CDR3 length equals 14 residues. Germline-derived CDR1 and CDR2 are MNHEY and SMNVEV (reference sequence). The CDR3 sequence: CASSSDFGQLPKYF. In DNA, the CDR3 is TGTGCCAGCAGTTCAGATTTTGGACAGCTCCCCAAGTACTTC.

Comments on this clonotype: The junction does not match germline at one end; this may be a read error. This sequence joins TRBV6-5 and TRBJ2-3, with TRBD2 identical over 7 bases. The length of the CDR3 is 13 residues. CDR1 MNHEY and CDR2 SVGAGI come from the germline V gene. CDR3 nucleotides: TGTGCCAGCATGTGGGAGGGCACAGATACGCGGTATTTT. Its translation is CASMWEGTDTRYF.

The rearrangement uses TRBV5-6 and TRBJ2-1; 8 bases line up with TRBD1. The CDR3 covers 16 residues. Trimming took 5 bases from V and 5 from J; bases not matched to a gene: 12. Germline V gene lookup returns CDR1 SGHDT and CDR2 YYEEEE. CDR3 in amino acids: CASSPGFRTGNNEQFF. The CDR3 DNA reads TGTGCCAGCAGTCCCGGGTTTAGGACAGGGAACAATGAGCAGTTCTTC.

The chain has TRBV20-1 and TRBJ2-5; 7 bases agree with TRBD1. The CDR3 runs to 12 residues. Trimming at V came to 7 bases and at J to 5 bases, leaving 7 bases not matched to a gene. Germline CDR1 reads DFQATT; CDR2 reads SNEGSKA (reference sequence). The CDR3 spells CSVDRDLETQYF. DNA of the CDR3: TGCAGTGTTGACAGGGACCTGGAGACCCAGTACTTC.

This clonotype was detected only once. V gene TRBV6-6 combines with J gene TRBJ1-2, with TRBD1 identical over 7 bases. The CDR3 is 13 residues long. Germline loops: CDR1 MNHNY, CDR2 SVGAGI (reference sequence). V shed 9 bases and J 0 bases; nucleotides not matched to a gene: 4. The CDR3 bases are TGTGCCAGTCGGGACAGATCTAACTATGGCTACACCTTC. It yields the protein CASRDRSNYGYTF.

At least ten counts were recorded for this clonotype. The chain uses TRBV4-2 and TRBJ2-3, with 8 bases identical to TRBD2. With V trimmed by 5 bases and J by 5 bases, 15 bases remained unmatched. The CDR3 sequence is 17 residues long. Per the germline V gene, CDR1 is LGHNA and CDR2 is YNFKEQ. The chain's CDR3 is CASSGLGAGDLGDTQYF. The DNA for the CDR3 is TGTGCCAGCAGCGGTCTAGGAGCGGGAGACCTTGGAGATACGCAGTATTTT.

The chain has TRBV28 and TRBJ2-3, with D possibly TRBD2 on 6 matching bases. Germline V gene data show CDR1 as MDHEN and CDR2 as SYDVKM. The CDR3 is 16 residues long. Trimming took off 6 bases at V and 6 bases at J, with 22 bases between the two ends. DNA for the CDR3: TGTGCCAGCAGCGGGGGATGGCCTCAGCCGACGGATACGCAGTATTTT. This encodes CASSGGWPQPTDTQYF.

The chain couples TRBV9 to TRBJ1-1; 7 bases match TRBD1. The CDR3 covers 17 residues. The trim removed 0 bases at V and 4 bases at J, leaving 12 bases unmatched. From germline, CDR1 is SGDLS and CDR2 YYNGEE. The CDR3 loop reads CASSVVGSTGVGTEAFF. The DNA of the CDR3 is TGTGCCAGCAGCGTAGTTGGGTCAACAGGGGTTGGCACTGAAGCTTTCTTT.

The chain uses TRBV2 and TRBJ1-4; 7 nucleotides match TRBD1. V shed 6 bases and J 0 bases; nucleotides not matched to a gene: 4. This CDR3 has 15 amino acids. The germline V gene has CDR1 SNHLY and CDR2 FYNNEI. CDR3 loop: CASRTGTATNEKLFF. The CDR3 DNA reads as TGTGCCAGCAGGACCGGGACAGCAACTAATGAAAAACTGTTTTTT.

The rearrangement links TRBV29-1 to TRBJ2-7, with 12 bases aligning to TRBD1. The V gene end was trimmed by 7 bases and the J gene end by 5 bases; junction bases not matched to a gene: 9. Germline loops: CDR1 SQVTM, CDR2 ANQGSEA. This CDR3 has 14 residues. The CDR3 region is CSAGGGQGANEQYF. Written as DNA, the CDR3 is TGCAGCGCTGGGGGGGGACAGGGGGCCAACGAGCAGTACTTC.

As regards this clonotype: A clone one base away is much larger, so this may be a read error. The chain couples TRBV7-2 to TRBJ2-3; D might be TRBD2 (5 bases). This CDR3 contains 15 residues. Germline loops: CDR1 SGHTA, CDR2 FQGNSA. The CDR3 DNA reads TGTGCCAGCAGCTTAGGAGTTAGCGACACAGATACGCGGTATTTT. Translated: CASSLGVSDTDTRYF.

The chain is built from TRBV5-6 and TRBJ1-2; D perhaps matches TRBD1 (6 bases). There are 13 residues in the CDR3. Looked up from germline, CDR1 is SGHDT and CDR2 is YYEEEE. The V end was cut by 2 bases, the J end by 7 bases, with 12 bases between. CDR3 protein: CASSLPGVGGYTF. The CDR3 nucleotides are TGTGCCAGCAGCTTACCAGGGGTTGGTGGCTACACCTTC.

This clonotype was found a few times. V gene TRBV29-1 combines with J gene TRBJ1-4, with a possible D match to TRBD1 (6 bases). Trimming stripped 7 bases from V and 6 bases from J, with 18 bases between. Germline V gives CDR1 SQVTM, CDR2 ANQGSEA. The CDR3 has 14 amino acids. The CDR3 DNA reads as TGCAGCGGGTGGGCGACAGGCGGAGATGAAAAACTGTTTTTT. It specifies CSGWATGGDEKLFF.

This chain links TRBV3-1 with TRBJ2-1; possible D gene TRBD1, 6 bases. CDR1 and CDR2 (germline): LGHDT, YNNKEL (reference sequence). The CDR3 totals 16 residues. V was cut by 4 bases and J by 0 bases, with 13 bases left in between. The chain's CDR3 is CASSLATGFSYNEQFF. The CDR3 coding sequence is TGTGCCAGCAGCCTCGCGACAGGTTTCTCCTACAATGAGCAGTTCTTC.

There are many counts of this clonotype. This chain uses TRBV18 with TRBJ2-5; D unclear. Germline V gene sequence: CDR1 KGHSH, CDR2 LQKENI. V lost 2 bases to trimming and J lost 1 base, with 2 bases between them. The CDR3 is made up of 12 amino acids. CDR3 nucleotide sequence: TGTGCCAGCTCACCATCCCAAGAGACCCAGTACTTC. It yields the protein CASSPSQETQYF.

The chain is built from TRBV25-1 and TRBJ1-2; D is unclear. This CDR3 is built from 14 residues. Deletions cut 2 bases from V and 8 bases from J, with 15 bases between. Germline V gene lookup returns CDR1 MGHDK and CDR2 SYGVNS. The CDR3 coding sequence is TGTGCCAGCAGTGAAGGGAGCAGGCTATCGGGCTACACCTTC. Its protein is CASSEGSRLSGYTF.

The CDR3 nucleotides are TGTGCCATCATGCTGACAGGGGGGTACGAGCAGTACTTC. This sequence encodes CAIMLTGGYEQYF. The J gene is TRBJ2-7, the V gene TRBV10-3; 9 nucleotides match TRBD1. Per germline, CDR1 ENHRY and CDR2 SYGVKD. J lost 4 bases, V lost 7 bases, and 5 bases had no gene match. This CDR3 is built from 13 residues.

The CDR3 reads CASSPEVIGDSLRGYTF. The CDR3 DNA sequence: TGTGCCAGCAGCCCAGAGGTGATAGGGGACAGTTTGAGGGGCTACACCTTC. The chain employs TRBV7-6 and TRBJ1-2, with 7 bases lining up with TRBD1. The V gene's germline CDR1 is SGHVS and CDR2 FNYEAQ. This CDR3 is built from 17 residues. The junction had 20 bases not matched to a gene; V was cut back by 5 bases and J by 8 bases. Combining the CDR3 with reference TRBV7-6 and TRBJ1-2 gives the whole variable domain GAGVSQSPRYKVTKRGQDVALRCDPISGHVSLYWYRQALGQGPEFLTYFNYEAQQDKSGLPNDRFSAERPEGSISTLTIQRTEQRDSAMYRCASSPEVIGDSLRGYTFGSGTRLTVV.

A few counts support this clonotype. The chain joins TRBV7-2 to TRBJ1-2, with D possibly matching TRBD1 (5 bases). This CDR3 contains 13 residues. Trimming took 6 bases from V and 6 from J, leaving 14 bases between them. Germline V CDR1 and CDR2: SGHTA, FQGNSA. CDR3 DNA sequence: TGTGCCAGCAGGCAGGCAGGGTCTCATGGCTACACCTTC. Protein product: CASRQAGSHGYTF.

The chain employs TRBV18 and TRBJ2-3; TRBD2 agrees at 7 bases. Per germline, CDR1 KGHSH and CDR2 LQKENI. After removal of 3 bases from V and 2 bases from J, the junction contained 5 bases not matched to a gene. The CDR3 runs 15 residues. CDR3 nucleotide sequence: TGTGCCAGCTCACCTCGGGGACTACTCACAGATACGCAGTATTTT. It encodes CASSPRGLLTDTQYF. The full variable domain, its missing parts supplied by reference TRBV18 and TRBJ2-3, is NAGVMQNPRHLVRRRGQEARLRCSPMKGHSHVYWYRQLPEEGLKFMVYLQKENIIDESGMPKERFSAEFPKEGPSILRIQQVVRGDSAAYFCASSPRGLLTDTQYFGPGTRLTVL.

This clonotype was observed a few times. The gene calls are TRBV18 and TRBJ1-1; D might be TRBD1 (6 bases). Trimming stripped 0 bases from V and 6 bases from J, with 11 bases between. Germline-derived CDR1 and CDR2 are KGHSH and LQKENI. The CDR3 is made up of 14 amino acids. Written as DNA, the CDR3 is TGTGCCAGCTCACCACCGCCGACAGGCGCTGAAGCTTTCTTT. It yields the protein CASSPPPTGAEAFF.